These 12 T cell receptor beta chains share one sample of origin, sequenced in a study of CD8+CD57+ T cells in acquired aplastic anemia. Genomic DNA, serving as template, underwent TCR beta VDJ and CDR3 profiling. MiXCR, run by TCRdb on the reads, gives a single entry per CDR3 protein. This table has 100,000 to 150,000 distinct CDR3 sequences, more than 40% appearing once. Sequencing was carried out using sorted CD4+, CD8+, or CD8+CD57+ T cells (not recorded which) from PBMCs. These receptors were taken from a human donor in good health, serving as a control.

This clonotype was recorded at least ten times. The chain recombines TRBV4-3 with TRBJ2-5; 15 bases are shared with TRBD2. With V trimmed by 1 base and J by 2 bases, 5 bases remained unmatched. This CDR3 spans 18 amino acids. Germline-derived CDR1 and CDR2 are LGHNA and YSLEER. CDR3 bases: TGCGCCAGCAGCCAAGTGCCAGGACTAGCGGGGGGGCAAGAGACCCAGTACTTC. Translated: CASSQVPGLAGGQETQYF.

Remarks on this clonotype: The junction does not match germline at one end; this may be a read error. The gene calls are TRBV25-1 and TRBJ2-7; D is undetermined. CDR1 is MGHDK and CDR2 is SYGVNS in the germline V gene. CDR3 length: 13 amino acids. The CDR3: CASSNFYSYEQYF. The CDR3 region has the DNA TGCGCCAGCTCCAACTTTTACTCCTACGAGCAGTACTTC.

This chain uses TRBV27 with TRBJ1-1; 11 bases line up with TRBD1. This CDR3 has 19 residues. Per the germline V gene, CDR1 is MNHEY and CDR2 is SMNVEV (reference sequence). Trimming removed 0 bases from V and 0 bases from J; junction bases left unmatched: 9. This chain's CDR3 is CASSLSAKGQGVLNTEAFF. CDR3 DNA: TGTGCCAGCAGTTTATCCGCGAAGGGACAGGGGGTCCTGAACACTGAAGCTTTCTTT.

The table lists this clonotype with a count of one. The chain joins TRBV6-1 to TRBJ1-2; D is ambiguous. V gave up 6 bases and J gave up 4 bases, with 21 bases separating them. CDR3 length equals 16 residues. CDR1 and CDR2 (germline): MNHNS, SASEGT. In nucleotides, the CDR3 is TGTGCCAGCAGCCAACCCCTCCCAGGATTCCTCTATGGCTACACCTTC. Protein: CASSQPLPGFLYGYTF.

V usage is TRBV20-1 and J usage is TRBJ2-6; the D gene is possibly TRBD1 (6 bases). CDR3 size: 16 residues. Germline CDR1 is DFQATT and CDR2 is SNEGSKA (reference sequence). V was cut by 3 bases and J by 0 bases, with 12 bases left in between. CDR3 nucleotide sequence: TGCAGTGCTAGGGACAGTTCAAGCTCTGGGGCCAACGTCCTGACTTTC. Protein product: CSARDSSSSGANVLTF.

The chain has TRBV10-1 and TRBJ2-1; 8 nucleotides match TRBD2. Germline V lookup: CDR1 WNHNN, CDR2 SYGVQD (reference sequence). The CDR3 covers 12 residues. The trim removed 7 bases at V and 12 bases at J, leaving 8 bases unmatched. The CDR3 nucleotides are TGCGCCAGCATCAAAGCGGGGGTTAGGCAGTTCTTC. Its translation: CASIKAGVRQFF.

This clonotype was counted many times. The chain couples TRBV15 to TRBJ2-7; D perhaps matches TRBD1 (6 bases). Germline V CDR1 and CDR2: LNHNV, YYDKDF (reference sequence). Between the trimmed V and J ends, which lost 0 bases and 3 bases, there was a span of 15 bases. The CDR3 consists of 16 residues. CDR3 sequence (DNA): TGTGCCACCAGCAGAGATTCAAGGGGGACCTACTACGAGCAGTACTTC. Protein sequence: CATSRDSRGTYYEQYF.

The rearrangement joins TRBV20-1 to TRBJ1-2, with TRBD1 identical over 10 bases. The CDR3 has 13 amino acids. The germline CDR1 and CDR2 sequences are DFQATT and SNEGSKA (reference sequence). Trimming took 1 base from V and 6 from J; bases not matched to a gene: 2. CDR3 nucleotide sequence: TGCAGTGCTAGAGTCGGGACAGGGGATGGCTACACCTTC. Translation gives CSARVGTGDGYTF.

V gene TRBV5-1 combines with J gene TRBJ2-7, with 7 bases identical to TRBD1. There are 13 residues in the CDR3. V was pared by 4 bases and J by 0 bases, with 1 base of the junction left unmatched. Germline V lookup: CDR1 SGHRS, CDR2 YFSETQ. The CDR3 reads CASSGQVSYEQYF. DNA of the CDR3: TGCGCCAGCAGCGGACAGGTCTCCTACGAGCAGTACTTC. Full variable domain (rest looked up from reference TRBV5-1 and TRBJ2-7): KAGVTQTPRYLIKTRGQQVTLSCSPISGHRSVSWYQQTPGQGLQFLFEYFSETQRNKGNFPGRFSGRQFSNSRSEMNVSTLELGDSALYLCASSGQVSYEQYFGPGTRLTVT.

In its sample, this clonotype ranks as medium-sized (0.01 to 0.1%). This sequence joins TRBV10-2 and TRBJ2-1; 7 nucleotides match TRBD1. CDR1 and CDR2 (germline): WSHSY, SAAADI. CDR3 length: 12 residues. V was clipped by 7 bases and J by 8 bases; unmatched bases: 5. The CDR3 region is CASTDRLDEQFF. In DNA form, the CDR3 reads TGCGCCAGCACGGACAGGCTGGATGAGCAGTTCTTC.

This chain connects TRBV2 to TRBJ1-4; unclear D gene. The CDR3 totals 13 residues. V shed 4 bases and J shed 3 bases, with 6 bases lying between them. Germline-derived CDR1 and CDR2 are SNHLY and FYNNEI. CDR3 coding DNA: TGTGCCAGCAGTGCCGAAGCTAATGAAAAACTGTTTTTT. It codes for CASSAEANEKLFF.

Many counts were recorded for this clonotype. The rearrangement joins TRBV28 to TRBJ1-2; the match to TRBD1 covers 7 bases. Trimming removed 4 bases from V and 7 bases from J; junction bases left unmatched: 6. From germline, CDR1 is MDHEN and CDR2 SYDVKM. The CDR3 extends over 13 amino acids. The CDR3 is CASSSGTEGGYTF. CDR3 sequence (DNA): TGTGCCAGCAGTTCCGGGACAGAGGGTGGCTACACCTTC.